These T cell receptor beta chains were read from a single sample in a study of PD-1 blockade in classical Hodgkin lymphoma. Produced via immunoSEQ multiplex PCR; TCRdb's table is partial and in-frame only. The sample comprises about 41,000 clones, approximately 83% of which are singletons, and under 25% rests with the top ten. Sequencing used peripheral blood mononuclear cells (PBMCs), obtained at baseline. All receptors derive from a human donor with classical Hodgkin lymphoma. Each CDR3 is given with its conserved first and last residue. The order of the fields is D gene, V gene, J gene, CDR3 length, clone size, CDR3 DNA, CDR3 protein. The D gene is left open where the match is weak. Clone size is not always given. Where it is, it says once, few, many or a class for expanded clones.

>.|TRBV28|TRBJ2-3|12|.
TGTGCCAGCAGTTCCCTGGCGGGTACGCAGTATTTT
CASSSLAGTQYF
>.|TRBV7-9|TRBJ1-1|14|.
TGTGCCAGCAGCTCCAGGGAGATGAACACTGAAGCTTTCTTT
CASSSREMNTEAFF
>.|TRBV15|TRBJ2-2|15|.
TGTGCCACCAGCAGAGTAGGGTGGGACACCGGGGAGCTGTTTTTT
CATSRVGWDTGELFF
>.|TRBV6-5|TRBJ2-5|13|.
TGTGCCAGCAGCCTACCCTGGGAGGAGACCCAGTACTTC
CASSLPWEETQYF
>.|TRBV10-3|TRBJ1-2|14|medium-sized
TGTGCCATCGGGTCAGGGGTAGCTAACTATGGCTACACCTTC
CAIGSGVANYGYTF
>TRBD1|TRBV28|TRBJ2-7|16|once
TGTGCCAGCAGCCCGGGACAGGGCAAGATCCTACGCGAGCAGTACTTC
CASSPGQGKILREQYF
>.|TRBV5-1|TRBJ2-7|14|few
TGCGCCAGCAGCTTAAGGGGATTCGACGACGAGCAGTACTTC
CASSLRGFDDEQYF
>.|TRBV7-2|TRBJ1-1|13|few
TGTGCCAGCAGGTGGGGAGTGAACACTGAAGCTTTCTTT
CASRWGVNTEAFF
>.|TRBV30|TRBJ1-6|14|few
TGTGCCTGGAGCAAGGGAGTTGGAAATTCACCCCTCCACTTT
CAWSKGVGNSPLHF
>.|TRBV4-1|TRBJ1-4|13|.
TGCGCCAGCAGCCAAGCGCAAAATGAAAAACTGTTTTTT
CASSQAQNEKLFF
>.|TRBV1|TRBJ2-7|17|.
TGCACCAGCAGCCCCGGACTAGCGAACGCTTATACCTACGAGCAGTACTTC
CTSSPGLANAYTYEQYF
>TRBD1|TRBV6-6|TRBJ2-7|14|few
TGTGCCAGCAGTTACGGGACAGGGGCCTACGAGCAGTACTTC
CASSYGTGAYEQYF
>.|TRBV7-2|TRBJ1-6|14|.
TGTGCCAGCAGCTTAGGGATCCCCAATTCACCCCTCCACTTT
CASSLGIPNSPLHF
>TRBD1|TRBV10-2|TRBJ1-3|16|.
TGCGCCAGCATTCGGGGACAGCTCGACTCTGGAAACACCATATATTTT
CASIRGQLDSGNTIYF
>.|TRBV6-1|TRBJ2-3|14|.
TGTGCCAGCAAAGTAGGCTCTAGCACAGATACGCAGTATTTT
CASKVGSSTDTQYF
>.|TRBV5-1|TRBJ1-3|15|.
TGCGCCAGCAGCGTATCGGGGGGGTCTAGAGACACCATATATTTT
CASSVSGGSRDTIYF
>TRBD2|TRBV27|TRBJ2-5|16|.
TGTGCCAGCAGTTTTGGGACTAGCGGGAGCAGCGAGACCCAGTACTTC
CASSFGTSGSSETQYF
>.|TRBV7-9|TRBJ1-1|15|.
TGTGCCAGCAGCAGTGGATCAGGGGAGTGGGGTGAAGCTTTCTTT
CASSSGSGEWGEAFF
>TRBD2|TRBV7-9|TRBJ2-1|14|.
TGTGCCAGCAGCTTGGCACTAGCGGACAATGAGCAGTTCTTC
CASSLALADNEQFF
>.|TRBV2|TRBJ1-2|14|once
TGTGCCAGCATTACTGACAGAACTAACTATGGCTACACCTTC
CASITDRTNYGYTF
>.|TRBV7-9|TRBJ2-7|13|many
TGTGCCAGCAGCTTCGGAGCTCCCTACGAGCAGTACTTC
CASSFGAPYEQYF
>.|TRBV6-5|TRBJ2-5|15|.
TGTGCCAGCAGTACAGGACAAGTGCCTTGGGGGACCCAGTACTTC
CASSTGQVPWGTQYF
>.|TRBV18|TRBJ2-6|17|.
TGTGCCAGCTCACCACCGAACAGACCCTCTGGGGCCAACGTCCTGACTTTC
CASSPPNRPSGANVLTF
>TRBD2|TRBV6-1|TRBJ2-7|15|.
TGTGCCAGCAGGACCCTAGCGGCCCTCTCCTACGAGCAGTACTTC
CASRTLAALSYEQYF
>TRBD1|TRBV18|TRBJ1-2|15|.
TGTGCCAGCTCACCGGGGACAGGGGATAACTATGGCTACACCTTC
CASSPGTGDNYGYTF
>TRBD1|TRBV7-9|TRBJ2-5|15|.
TGTGCCAGCAGCTTTTGGGGACAGACCCAAGAGACCCAGTACTTC
CASSFWGQTQETQYF
>.|TRBV19|TRBJ1-4|15|.
TGTGCCAGTAAAAGGTTGGACAGCGCTAATGAAAAACTGTTTTTT
CASKRLDSANEKLFF
>.|TRBV28|TRBJ1-2|15|few
TGTGCCAGCAGCCCATCAGGACGGACCCTCTATGGCTACACCTTC
CASSPSGRTLYGYTF
>.|TRBV5-8|TRBJ1-1|14|.
TGTGCCAGCAGCTTGGTCGGGGGGAACACTGAAGCTTTCTTT
CASSLVGGNTEAFF
>.|TRBV6-4|TRBJ1-5|13|.
TGTGCCAGCAGTGCACAGGCCGCAGAGCCCCAGCATTTT
CASSAQAAEPQHF
>.|TRBV6-6|TRBJ2-7|13|.
TGTGCCAGCAGTTACTCGGGGACCTACGAGCAGTACTTC
CASSYSGTYEQYF
>TRBD2|TRBV28|TRBJ2-3|15|.
TGTGCCAGCGGTGGGGTAGCGGGAAGCACAGATACGCAGTATTTT
CASGGVAGSTDTQYF
>TRBD1|TRBV30|TRBJ1-1|14|.
TGTGCCTGGAGCCTGGGACAGGGGGCAGCTGAAGCTTTCTTT
CAWSLGQGAAEAFF
>.|TRBV30|TRBJ2-7|14|once
TGTGCCTGGTTGAGGGTCGGGGGAGCCTACGAGCAGTACTTC
CAWLRVGGAYEQYF
>.|TRBV2|TRBJ2-4|11|few
TGTGCCAGCAGTGGCCCGGGCATTCAGTACTTC
CASSGPGIQYF
>.|TRBV7-9|TRBJ2-6|15|.
TGTGCCAGCAGCGCCAGCCGCTCTGGGGCCAACGTCCTGACTTTC
CASSASRSGANVLTF
>TRBD2|TRBV6-6|TRBJ2-4|15|.
TGTGCCAGCAGTTACGGGGGGAGGGACAAAAACATTCAGTACTTC
CASSYGGRDKNIQYF
>TRBD2|TRBV30|TRBJ2-3|14|.
TGTGCCTGGAGGACTAGCGGGAGTACAGATACGCAGTATTTT
CAWRTSGSTDTQYF
>.|TRBV6-6|TRBJ1-2|14|.
TGTGCCAGCAGTCTACGAACCCTGGGGTATGGCTACACCTTC
CASSLRTLGYGYTF
>TRBD2|TRBV28|TRBJ2-5|16|.
TGTGCCAGCAGTTCGGGACTAGCGGGAGTTAAAGAGACCCAGTACTTC
CASSSGLAGVKETQYF
>.|TRBV25-1|TRBJ2-7|11|.
TGTGCCAGCAGTGACCCAGGGGGGTTGTTTTTC
CASSDPGGLFF
>.|TRBV19|TRBJ2-7|16|.
TGTGCCAGTAGTATCCTCCTCGGCAGTAGCTCCTACGAGCAGTACTTC
CASSILLGSSSYEQYF
>.|TRBV30|TRBJ2-7|15|.
TGTGCCTGGAGTTCGTTACCGGGACCTGCCCACGAGCAGTACTTC
CAWSSLPGPAHEQYF
>.|TRBV10-3|TRBJ2-7|17|once
TGTGCCATCAGTGTCCCCCTGGGGCTGGGGGCGACCTACGAGCAGTACTTC
CAISVPLGLGATYEQYF
>.|TRBV7-2|TRBJ1-2|15|.
TGTGCCAGCAGGTTTCGGGCCGCAGCTAACTATGGCTACACCTTC
CASRFRAAANYGYTF
>.|TRBV30|TRBJ1-2|12|few
TGTGCCTGGAGTGTTCGAGGCCAAGGCCACACCTTC
CAWSVRGQGHTF
>.|TRBV6-4|TRBJ2-7|12|.
TGTGCCAGCGGTAATAGTCGTTACGAGCAGTACTTC
CASGNSRYEQYF
>TRBD1|TRBV7-2|TRBJ2-5|13|once
TGTGCCAGCAGCTCAAGGACAGGGGTGACCCAGTACTTC
CASSSRTGVTQYF
>.|TRBV30|TRBJ2-7|12|few
TGTGCCTGGATGCAGGGCGGGTACGAGCAGTACTTC
CAWMQGGYEQYF
>TRBD2|TRBV30|TRBJ2-5|13|few
TGTGCCTCCTCCGGGAGGGAACAAGAGACCCAGTACTTC
CASSGREQETQYF
>.|TRBV7-8|TRBJ1-1|14|.
TGTGCCAGCAGCTTTTACAAGGCGGACACTGAAGCTTTCTTT
CASSFYKADTEAFF
>.|TRBV6-4|TRBJ2-6|16|.
TGTGCCAGCAGTGGGGACGGTACCTCTGGGGCCAACGTCCTGACTTTC
CASSGDGTSGANVLTF
>TRBD2|TRBV30|TRBJ2-3|14|.
TGTGCCTGGAGTTCGGGACTAGGAAGGGATACGCAGTATTTT
CAWSSGLGRDTQYF
>.|TRBV18|TRBJ1-4|15|once
TGTGCCAGCTCAAGGGAGTTCGTGGCTAATGAAAAACTGTTTTTT
CASSREFVANEKLFF
>TRBD2|TRBV10-3|TRBJ2-7|14|.
TGTGCCTCACGACGGCGGGAGGACTCCTACGAGCAGTACTTC
CASRRREDSYEQYF
>.|TRBV10-3|TRBJ2-7|16|.
TGTGCCATCAGTGTGTCGAGGGAGACCAGCTCCTACGAGCAGTACTTC
CAISVSRETSSYEQYF
>.|TRBV6-4|TRBJ1-1|13|.
TGTGCCAGCTCGAGGGAAGGAGGGTTTGAAGCTTTCTTT
CASSREGGFEAFF
>TRBD1|TRBV6-5|TRBJ2-7|12|.
TGTGCCAGCCGACAGGGATTTGGCGAGCAGTACTTC
CASRQGFGEQYF
>.|TRBV7-3|TRBJ1-1|13|medium-sized
TGTGCCAGCAGCCCTGCCCTACACACTGAAGCTTTCTTT
CASSPALHTEAFF
>TRBD1|TRBV6-6|TRBJ1-2|13|.
TGTGCCAGCAGCCCACAGGGGAACTATGGCTACACCTTC
CASSPQGNYGYTF